This T cell receptor beta chain came from a study of shared clonotypes between healthy human individuals. Study results and limitations: When naive CD4 clonotypes were compared across several donors, about 4.9% were shared.

The assay used deep level. As processed by the authors: Filtering differed since immunoSEQ provided only junctions, with no quality scores. TCRdb keeps only in-frame clones here, not all; method: immunoSEQ multiplex PCR. Clone size and V and J calls were adopted from that table, with D and trimming inferred from the DNA. The sample records about 1.1 million clones, approximately 80% being singletons. The donors, all of them Caucasian adults, lived in Nashville, Tennessee. As regards this clone: The antigen remains unidentified.

Germline V gives CDR1 SGHTA, CDR2 FQGTGA. The V end lost 0 bases, the J end lost 8 bases, and 14 bases lay between the germline ends. The CDR3 extends over 15 amino acids. This chain links TRBV7-3 with TRBJ2-1, with D possibly being TRBD1 (5 bases). This receptor was identified in a man younger than 30 in good health. Some clones in this sample may be carry-over from other donors' samples. The material sequenced was memory CD4+ T cells from PBMCs. Documented subset: CD45RA-negative fraction. In nucleotides, the CDR3 is TGTGCCAGCAGCTTAACGCGTTCAGGGTTACATGAGCAGTTCTTC. It yields the protein CASSLTRSGLHEQFF.